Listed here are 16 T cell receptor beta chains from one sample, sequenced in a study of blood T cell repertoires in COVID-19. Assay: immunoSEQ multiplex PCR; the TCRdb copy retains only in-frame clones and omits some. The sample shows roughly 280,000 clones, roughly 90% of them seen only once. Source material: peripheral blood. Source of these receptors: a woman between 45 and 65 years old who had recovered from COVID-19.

CDR3 protein: CASSRIGRAGGYTF. The CDR3 DNA reads as TGCGCCAGCAGCCGGATTGGAAGAGCGGGTGGCTACACCTTC. The V gene is TRBV4-3, the J gene TRBJ1-2; D unresolved. Trimming removed 4 bases from V and 7 bases from J, with 16 bases in between. Per germline, CDR1 LGHNA and CDR2 YSLEER. The CDR3 spans 14 residues.

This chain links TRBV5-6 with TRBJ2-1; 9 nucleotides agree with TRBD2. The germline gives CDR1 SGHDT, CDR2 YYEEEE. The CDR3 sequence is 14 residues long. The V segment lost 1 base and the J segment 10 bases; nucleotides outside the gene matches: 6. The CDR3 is CASSLRLAAMEQFF. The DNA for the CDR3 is TGTGCCAGCAGCTTGCGACTAGCGGCTATGGAGCAGTTCTTC.

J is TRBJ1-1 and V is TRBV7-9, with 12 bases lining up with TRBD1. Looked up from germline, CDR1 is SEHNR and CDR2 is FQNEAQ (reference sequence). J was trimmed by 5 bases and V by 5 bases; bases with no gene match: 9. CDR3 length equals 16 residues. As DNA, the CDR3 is TGTGCCAGCAGCGCACCGGGACAGGGGGCCTGGACTGAAGCTTTCTTT. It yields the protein CASSAPGQGAWTEAFF.

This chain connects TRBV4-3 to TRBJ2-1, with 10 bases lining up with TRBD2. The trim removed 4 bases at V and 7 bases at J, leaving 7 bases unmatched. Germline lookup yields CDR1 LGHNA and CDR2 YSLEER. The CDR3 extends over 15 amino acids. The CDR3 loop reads CASSRAASGGNEQFF. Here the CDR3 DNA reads TGCGCCAGCAGCCGGGCGGCTAGCGGGGGAAATGAGCAGTTCTTC.

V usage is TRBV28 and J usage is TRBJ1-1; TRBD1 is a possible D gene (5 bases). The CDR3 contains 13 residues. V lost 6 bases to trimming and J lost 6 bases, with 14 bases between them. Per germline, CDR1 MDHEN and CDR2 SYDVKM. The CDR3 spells CASRDPRGSEAFF. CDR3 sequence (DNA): TGTGCCAGCAGGGACCCTAGGGGATCTGAAGCTTTCTTT.

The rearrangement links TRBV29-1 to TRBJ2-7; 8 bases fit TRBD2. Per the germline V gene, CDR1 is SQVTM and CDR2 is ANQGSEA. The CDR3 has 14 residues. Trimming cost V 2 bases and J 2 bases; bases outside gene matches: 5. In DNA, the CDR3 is TGCAGCGTTGAAAAAGCGGGGGCTCCCTACGAGCAGTACTTC. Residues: CSVEKAGAPYEQYF.

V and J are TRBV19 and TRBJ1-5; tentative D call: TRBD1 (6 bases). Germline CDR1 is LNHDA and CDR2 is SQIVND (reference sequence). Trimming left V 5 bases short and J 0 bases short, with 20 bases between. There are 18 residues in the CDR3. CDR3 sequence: CASSGRKSQGYSNQPQHF. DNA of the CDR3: TGTGCCAGTAGTGGCCGAAAATCTCAGGGGTATAGCAATCAGCCCCAGCATTTT.

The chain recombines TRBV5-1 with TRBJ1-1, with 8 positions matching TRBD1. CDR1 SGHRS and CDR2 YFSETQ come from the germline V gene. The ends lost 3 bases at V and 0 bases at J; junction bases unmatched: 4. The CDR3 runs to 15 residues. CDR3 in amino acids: CASSSWTGMNTEAFF. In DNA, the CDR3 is TGCGCCAGCAGCTCATGGACAGGGATGAACACTGAAGCTTTCTTT. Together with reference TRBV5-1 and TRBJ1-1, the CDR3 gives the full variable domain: KAGVTQTPRYLIKTRGQQVTLSCSPISGHRSVSWYQQTPGQGLQFLFEYFSETQRNKGNFPGRFSGRQFSNSRSEMNVSTLELGDSALYLCASSSWTGMNTEAFFGQGTRLTVV.

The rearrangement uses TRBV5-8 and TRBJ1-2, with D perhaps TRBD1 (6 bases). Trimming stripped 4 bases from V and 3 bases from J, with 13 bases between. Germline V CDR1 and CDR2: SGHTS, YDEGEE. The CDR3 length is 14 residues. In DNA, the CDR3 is TGTGCCAGCAGCATACAGGGTCCCGACTATGGCTACACCTTC. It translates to CASSIQGPDYGYTF.

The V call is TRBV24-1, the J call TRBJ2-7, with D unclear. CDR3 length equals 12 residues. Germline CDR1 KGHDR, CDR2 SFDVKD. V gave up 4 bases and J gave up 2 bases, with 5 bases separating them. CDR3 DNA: TGTGCCACCAGTGACAGAACCTACGAGCAGTACTTC. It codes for CATSDRTYEQYF.

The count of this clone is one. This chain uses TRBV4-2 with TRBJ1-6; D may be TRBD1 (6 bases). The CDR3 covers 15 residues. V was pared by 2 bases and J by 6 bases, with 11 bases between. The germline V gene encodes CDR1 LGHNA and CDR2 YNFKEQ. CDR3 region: CASSQSGVVNSPLHF. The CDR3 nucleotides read TGTGCCAGCAGCCAATCAGGGGTTGTTAATTCACCCCTCCACTTT.

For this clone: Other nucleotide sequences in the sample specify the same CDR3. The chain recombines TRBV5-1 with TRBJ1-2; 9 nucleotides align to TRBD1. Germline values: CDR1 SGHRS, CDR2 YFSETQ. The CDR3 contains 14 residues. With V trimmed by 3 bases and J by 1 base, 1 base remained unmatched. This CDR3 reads CASSSTGGNYGYTF. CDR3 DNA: TGCGCCAGCAGCTCGACAGGGGGTAACTATGGCTACACCTTC.

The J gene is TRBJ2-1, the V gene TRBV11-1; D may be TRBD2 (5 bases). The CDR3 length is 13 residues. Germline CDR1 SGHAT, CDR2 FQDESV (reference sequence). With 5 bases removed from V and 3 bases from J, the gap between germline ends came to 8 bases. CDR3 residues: CASSAGDYNEQFF. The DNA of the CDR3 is TGTGCCAGCAGCGCCGGGGACTACAATGAGCAGTTCTTC.

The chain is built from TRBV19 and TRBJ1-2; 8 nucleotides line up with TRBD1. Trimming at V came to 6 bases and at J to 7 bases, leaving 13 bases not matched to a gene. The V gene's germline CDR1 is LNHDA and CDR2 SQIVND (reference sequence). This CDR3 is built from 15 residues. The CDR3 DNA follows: TGTGCCAGTAGCGACCGGACAGGGAGGGTTCGTGGCTACACCTTC. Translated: CASSDRTGRVRGYTF.

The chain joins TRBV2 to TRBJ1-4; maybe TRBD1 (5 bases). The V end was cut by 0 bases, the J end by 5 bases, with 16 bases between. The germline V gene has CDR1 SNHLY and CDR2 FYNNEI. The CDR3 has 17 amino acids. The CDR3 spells CASSEALLGQMNEKLFF. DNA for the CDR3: TGTGCCAGCAGTGAAGCGCTTCTGGGGCAGATGAATGAAAAACTGTTTTTT.

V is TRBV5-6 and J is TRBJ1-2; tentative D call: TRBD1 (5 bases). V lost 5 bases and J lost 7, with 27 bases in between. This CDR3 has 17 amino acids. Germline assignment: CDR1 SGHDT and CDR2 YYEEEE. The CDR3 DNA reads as TGTGCCAGCAGTCCTCTGACAGACTCCCTAGCGTCGCGTGGCTACACCTTC. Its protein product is CASSPLTDSLASRGYTF.